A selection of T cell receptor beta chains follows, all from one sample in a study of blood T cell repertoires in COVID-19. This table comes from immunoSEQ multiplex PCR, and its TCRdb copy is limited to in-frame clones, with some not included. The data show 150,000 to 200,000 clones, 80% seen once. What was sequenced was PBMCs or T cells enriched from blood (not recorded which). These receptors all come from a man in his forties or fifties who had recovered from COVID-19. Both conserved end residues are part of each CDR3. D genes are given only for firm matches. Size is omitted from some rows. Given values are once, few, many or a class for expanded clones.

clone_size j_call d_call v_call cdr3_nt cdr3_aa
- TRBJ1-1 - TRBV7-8 TGTGCCAGCAGCTTAGGAGGGTACACCATAAGTGAGGCTTTCTTT CASSLGGYTISEAFF
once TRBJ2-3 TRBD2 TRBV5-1 TGCGCCAGCAGCTCGCCCAGCGGGGGGTCAACCACAGATACGCAGTATTTT CASSSPSGGSTTDTQYF
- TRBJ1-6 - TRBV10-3 TGTGCCGTCCGGACGGGAGATTCACCCCTCCACTTT CAVRTGDSPLHF
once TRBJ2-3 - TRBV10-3 TGTGCCATCAGTGAGTTCCTAGCTAGCACAGATACGCAGTATTTT CAISEFLASTDTQYF
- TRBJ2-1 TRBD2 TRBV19 TGTGCCAGTACGGTTAGCGGGGGGGCCTACAATGAGCAGTTCTTC CASTVSGGAYNEQFF
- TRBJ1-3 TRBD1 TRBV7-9 TGTGCCAGCAGCCCCGACAGGGCATGGAACACCATATATTTT CASSPDRAWNTIYF
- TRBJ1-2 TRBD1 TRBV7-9 TGTGCCAGCAGCCTAGGACAGGGGGCGCATGGCTACACCTTC CASSLGQGAHGYTF
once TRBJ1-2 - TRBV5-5 TGTGCCAGCAGTCCTCAGGGGCTCCTTGCGGGCTACACCTTC CASSPQGLLAGYTF
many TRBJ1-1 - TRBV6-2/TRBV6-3 TGTGCCAGCAGTTTCTACACTGAAGCTTTCTTT CASSFYTEAFF
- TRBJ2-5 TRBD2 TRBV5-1 TGCGCCAGCAGCTTCATAGCGGGGGGCGAGACCCAGTACTTC CASSFIAGGETQYF
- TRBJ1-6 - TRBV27 TGTGCCAGCACATCAGCGCCCCGCGGGGGGGCGAAATCCTATAATTCACCCCTCCACTTT CASTSAPRGGAKSYNSPLHF
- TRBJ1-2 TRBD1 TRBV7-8 TGTGCCAGCAGCTGGGGACAGGAGTTGGGCTACACCTTC CASSWGQELGYTF
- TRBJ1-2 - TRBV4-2 TGTGCCAGCAGCCAAGAGTTAGGAGGGAAGTTCGGCGGCTACACCTTC CASSQELGGKFGGYTF
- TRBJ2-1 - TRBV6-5 TGTGCCAGCAGGCGAAACCGGGATTCCTACAATGAGCAGTTCTTC CASRRNRDSYNEQFF
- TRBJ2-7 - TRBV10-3 TGTGCCATCAGCAGTCAACCCTACGAGCAGTACTTC CAISSQPYEQYF
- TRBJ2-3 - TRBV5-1 TGCGCCAGCAGCTTGGGGGCATTGAGTTCCATCACGAATACGCAGTATTTT CASSLGALSSITNTQYF
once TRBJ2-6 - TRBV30 TGTGCCTGGAGTCGACAGTGGGGGGCTGGGGCCAACGTCCTGACTTTC CAWSRQWGAGANVLTF
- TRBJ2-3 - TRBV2 TGTGCCGCGGAGAGGGACACAGATACGCAGTATTTT CAAERDTDTQYF
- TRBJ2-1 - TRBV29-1 TGCAGCTCATCCCGGGATTGGTTTGGGGGCAACTTCTTC CSSSRDWFGGNFF
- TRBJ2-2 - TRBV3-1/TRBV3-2 TGTGCCAGCAGCCAAGATCTAAGCGGGCGAACCGGGGAGCTGTTTTTT CASSQDLSGRTGELFF
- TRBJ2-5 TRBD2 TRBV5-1 TGCGCCAGCAGCTCCGGGACTAGATTGTTCGAGACCCAGTACTTC CASSSGTRLFETQYF
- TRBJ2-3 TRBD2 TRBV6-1 TGTGCCAGCAGTGAATTGGTAGCGGGAGCAGATACGCAGTATTTT CASSELVAGADTQYF
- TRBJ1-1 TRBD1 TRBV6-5 TGTGCCAGCAGCCATGGGACAGGTGAAGCTTTCTTT CASSHGTGEAFF
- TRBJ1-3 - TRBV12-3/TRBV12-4 TGTGCCACGACCAGGGCTGGAAACACCATATATTTT CATTRAGNTIYF